The entry below gives a single TCR beta chain sequence along with its context. As yet, its antigen is unknown. The sample comes from a study of beta chain features in type 1 diabetes. As for the study in general: Patient and healthy donor groups were alike in age, gender and cell yields.

Expressed TCRB transcripts got sequenced, as all isolated RNA was reverse transcribed. An average near 3.57 million reads came from naive, central memory and regulatory T cell samples. Measured with immunoSEQ multiplex PCR; TCRdb has only the in-frame clones, and not every one. The sample contains 300,000 or so clones, 7% to 10% of which appear only once. Notes on the study in general: For cells with high TCR expression, cDNA sequencing could yield over-representation. It was not settled here whether HLA type affects TCRB rearrangement. In all four CD4+ subsets, TCRB CDR3 length was significantly, moderately reduced in type 1 diabetes.

This TCR was recovered from a man aged 25 to 40 with type 1 diabetes. Sequencing was performed on central memory CD4+ T cells from blood.

The DNA of the CDR3 is TGCGCCAGCAGCGTACAGGATACCTACGAGCAGTACTTC. It specifies CASSVQDTYEQYF. V gene TRBV5-1 combines with J gene TRBJ2-7, with a possible D match to TRBD1 (5 bases). The CDR3 has 13 amino acids. The germline gives CDR1 SGHRS, CDR2 YFSETQ. With 4 bases removed from V and 2 bases from J, the gap between germline ends came to 10 bases.